A selection of T cell receptor beta chains follows, all from one sample in a study of cytomegalovirus exposure and HLA in healthy donors. Profiling relied on immunoSEQ multiplex PCR, and the TCRdb table lists in-frame clones only, not all of them. The table lists some 180,000 clones, 80% of them singletons. Sequencing was performed on PBMCs. The receptors derive from a woman between 25 and 40 years old in good health and CMV-seronegative. The CDR3 runs from the conserved cysteine through the conserved F or W. Fields, in order: clone size, D gene, J gene, V gene, CDR3 DNA, CDR3 protein. A D gene is named only where the DNA matches it firmly. Not all rows give a size; the values are once, few, many and, for expanded clones, a class.

clone_size: -; d_call: -; j_call: TRBJ1-2; v_call: TRBV6-5; cdr3_nt: TGTGCCAGCAGTTCCCCCGCCGGGGGGGCCTATGGCTACACCTTC; cdr3_aa: CASSSPAGGAYGYTF
clone_size: -; d_call: TRBD1; j_call: TRBJ1-2; v_call: TRBV28; cdr3_nt: TGTGCCAGCAGTTCCCACGGGGCAGGGGGTGGCTACACCTTC; cdr3_aa: CASSSHGAGGGYTF
clone_size: -; d_call: -; j_call: TRBJ2-7; v_call: TRBV6-1; cdr3_nt: TGTGCCAGCAGTGAAGGGCCAACAGGGTCCGGCTACGAGCAGTACTTC; cdr3_aa: CASSEGPTGSGYEQYF
clone_size: -; d_call: TRBD1; j_call: TRBJ2-7; v_call: TRBV2; cdr3_nt: TGTGCCAGCAGTCCCTTTGGACAGGACGAGCAGTACTTC; cdr3_aa: CASSPFGQDEQYF
clone_size: once; d_call: TRBD1; j_call: TRBJ2-2; v_call: TRBV5-1; cdr3_nt: TGCGCCAGCAGCTTGGGACAGGGGGGACCCACCGGGGAGCTGTTTTTT; cdr3_aa: CASSLGQGGPTGELFF
clone_size: -; d_call: -; j_call: TRBJ2-7; v_call: TRBV14; cdr3_nt: TGTGCCAGCAGCCGCGCACCGGGAGAGCAGTACTTC; cdr3_aa: CASSRAPGEQYF
clone_size: -; d_call: -; j_call: TRBJ2-2; v_call: TRBV7-2; cdr3_nt: TGTGCCAGCAGGCCTCTTATAGTCGCGAACACCGGGGAGCTGTTTTTT; cdr3_aa: CASRPLIVANTGELFF
clone_size: -; d_call: -; j_call: TRBJ1-5; v_call: TRBV4-3; cdr3_nt: TGCGCCAGCAGCCAGCGACTCGGGGTTCAGCCCCAGCATTTT; cdr3_aa: CASSQRLGVQPQHF
clone_size: -; d_call: TRBD2; j_call: TRBJ2-1; v_call: TRBV5-1; cdr3_nt: TGCGCCAGCAGCCGTCTAGCGGGGGGGACCGATGAGCAGTTCTTC; cdr3_aa: CASSRLAGGTDEQFF
clone_size: -; d_call: -; j_call: TRBJ1-5; v_call: TRBV19; cdr3_nt: TGTGCCAGTAGAGGGGGGGGACCTCTGAGCAATCAGCCCCAGCATTTT; cdr3_aa: CASRGGGPLSNQPQHF
clone_size: -; d_call: -; j_call: TRBJ1-1; v_call: TRBV7-2; cdr3_nt: TGTGCCAGCAGCTTTGGCAGGTTGAACACTGAAGCTTTCTTT; cdr3_aa: CASSFGRLNTEAFF
clone_size: -; d_call: -; j_call: TRBJ2-7; v_call: TRBV5-1; cdr3_nt: TGCGCCAGCAGAGGATGGGGCGGATTGAGCTACGAGCAGTACTTC; cdr3_aa: CASRGWGGLSYEQYF
clone_size: -; d_call: -; j_call: TRBJ2-5; v_call: TRBV5-5; cdr3_nt: TGTGCCAGCAGCTTTGGGACACAAGAGACCCAGTACTTC; cdr3_aa: CASSFGTQETQYF
clone_size: -; d_call: TRBD1; j_call: TRBJ1-2; v_call: TRBV18; cdr3_nt: TGTGCCAGCTCACTCGGGACAGGGGCTAACTATGGCTACACCTTC; cdr3_aa: CASSLGTGANYGYTF
clone_size: -; d_call: -; j_call: TRBJ1-3; v_call: TRBV19; cdr3_nt: TGTGCCAGTGGTACTGAGCAACCCATATATTTT; cdr3_aa: CASGTEQPIYF
clone_size: -; d_call: TRBD1; j_call: TRBJ1-5; v_call: TRBV2; cdr3_nt: TGTGCCAGCAGTCGGGACAGGGAGGGTCAGCCCCAGCATTTT; cdr3_aa: CASSRDREGQPQHF
clone_size: -; d_call: -; j_call: TRBJ2-7; v_call: TRBV5-6; cdr3_nt: TGTGCCAGCAGCTTGTTGACGGGTAACTACGAGCAGTACTTC; cdr3_aa: CASSLLTGNYEQYF